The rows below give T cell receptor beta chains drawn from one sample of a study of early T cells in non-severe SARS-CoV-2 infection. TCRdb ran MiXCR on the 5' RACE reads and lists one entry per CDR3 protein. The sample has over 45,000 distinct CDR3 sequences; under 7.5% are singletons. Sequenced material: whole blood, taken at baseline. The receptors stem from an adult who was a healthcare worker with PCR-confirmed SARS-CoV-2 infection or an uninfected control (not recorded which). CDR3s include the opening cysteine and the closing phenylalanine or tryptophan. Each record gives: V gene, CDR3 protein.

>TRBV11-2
CASSPGTAYGYTF
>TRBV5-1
CASSPDSVRDYEQYF
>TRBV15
CATSRSRAYEQYF
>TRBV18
CASSPRTATGELFF
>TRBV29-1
CSVRGWAGAIYEQYF
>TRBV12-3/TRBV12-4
CASRPRLAWTDTQYF
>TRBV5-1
CASSLGGTPRADTQYF
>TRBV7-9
CASIALEAGNYEQYF
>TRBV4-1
CASSQPLRTPEAFF
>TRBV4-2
CASSQDAAGGVGDTDTQYF
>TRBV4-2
CASSQDLGSTDTQYF
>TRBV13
CASSPSRNWGFTDTQYF
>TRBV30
CAWSLLGPGEQYF
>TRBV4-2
CASSQGPWAPGQGNQPQHF
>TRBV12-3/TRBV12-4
CASTMGAGGPDTQYF
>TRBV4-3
CASSLYWGFEYEQYF
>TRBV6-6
CASWPWTASYEQYF
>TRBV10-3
CAISEAGAIGSGANVLTF
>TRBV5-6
CASSPPDRGPDTQYF
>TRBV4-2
CASSPGGYQETQYF
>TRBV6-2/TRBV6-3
CASSHRARQGLNYGYTF
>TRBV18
CASSPQGLDNSPLHF
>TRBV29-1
CSVSVTGSPGELFF
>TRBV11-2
CASSRIQANTDTQYF
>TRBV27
CASGDRGEKLFF
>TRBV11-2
CASSLSPELAGITGELFF
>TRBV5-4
CASSLGSGTAYTGELFF
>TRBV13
CASSSPVGTGELFF
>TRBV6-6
CASSSGQLNQPQHF
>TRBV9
CASSVGFYGYTF
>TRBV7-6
CASSLPVGETQYF
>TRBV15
CATSRARFRGDEQFF
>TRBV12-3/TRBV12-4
CASSFASGYTDTQYF
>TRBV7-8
CASSFSARLDTEAFF
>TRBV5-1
CASRVVGVSYNEQFF
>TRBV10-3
CAISEPLSAGRLFF
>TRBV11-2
CASSSPETSGRHNEQFF
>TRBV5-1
CASSHDRNYEQYF
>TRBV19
CASSYTRTGNQPQHF
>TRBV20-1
CSAGSPRGDVQRAFF
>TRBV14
CASSSRPGYEQYF
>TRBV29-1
CSVEVGQGVSTGELFF
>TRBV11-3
CASSLEWGTGELFF
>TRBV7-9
CASSLGQGQKQYF
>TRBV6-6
CASIARGGNEQFF
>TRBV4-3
CASSPEAPSSTDTQYF
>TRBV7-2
CASSQTALGEQYF
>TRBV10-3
CAIGQGAGANVLTF
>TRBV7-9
CASSSGTLRGKTKNIQYF
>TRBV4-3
CASSGGGSYEQYF